Following are 29 T cell receptor beta chains from one sample sequenced in a study of blood T cell repertoires in COVID-19. Measured with immunoSEQ multiplex PCR; TCRdb has only the in-frame clones, and not every one. This table has 400,000 to 450,000 clones, just over 85% appearing once. Sequences were obtained from peripheral blood. The receptors were sampled from a woman aged 30 to 39 with active or convalescent COVID-19.

V usage is TRBV5-1 and J usage is TRBJ2-3; weak D call: TRBD2 (5 bases). V shed 2 bases and J shed 2 bases, with 15 bases lying between them. Germline CDR1 reads SGHRS; CDR2 reads YFSETQ. The CDR3 totals 16 residues. The CDR3 bases are TGCGCCAGCAGCTTTGTAGGAGGACGATACACAGATACGCAGTATTTT. It yields the protein CASSFVGGRYTDTQYF.

This chain joins TRBV6-6 and TRBJ2-3; D may be TRBD1 (5 bases). The V end was cut by 6 bases, the J end by 0 bases, with 10 bases between. CDR1 MNHNY and CDR2 SVGAGI come from the germline V gene (reference sequence). This CDR3 region has 14 residues. In nucleotides, the CDR3 is TGTGCCAGCAGGATTCAGGGTAGCACAGATACGCAGTATTTT. This encodes CASRIQGSTDTQYF.

The chain links TRBV18 to TRBJ2-3, with 9 nucleotides matching TRBD2. With V trimmed by 0 bases and J by 1 base, 8 bases remained unmatched. Germline V CDR1 and CDR2: KGHSH, LQKENI. The CDR3 spans 18 residues. Written as DNA, the CDR3 is TGTGCCAGCTCACCACCTATAGCGGGAGAGAGGGGCACAGATACGCAGTATTTT. Protein sequence: CASSPPIAGERGTDTQYF.

This clone was counted a single time. This chain links TRBV29-1 with TRBJ2-7; 7 nucleotides match TRBD2. The CDR3 extends over 12 amino acids. With V trimmed by 4 bases and J by 6 bases, 6 bases remained unmatched. Germline lookup yields CDR1 SQVTM and CDR2 ANQGSEA. CDR3 sequence reads: CSVGASGGEQYF. For the CDR3, the DNA is TGCAGCGTTGGGGCTAGCGGAGGCGAGCAGTACTTC.

V is TRBV13 and J is TRBJ1-1, with D perhaps matching TRBD1 (5 bases). This CDR3 has 14 amino acids. Germline V gene data show CDR1 as PRHDT and CDR2 as FYEKMQ (reference sequence). Trimming took off 8 bases at V and 2 bases at J, with 15 bases between the two ends. CDR3 nucleotides: TGTGCCAGCCAGGAATTGACAGCTAACACTGAAGCTTTCTTT. This codes for CASQELTANTEAFF. The whole variable domain, remainder taken from reference TRBV13 and TRBJ1-1, is AAGVIQSPRHLIKEKRETATLKCYPIPRHDTVYWYQQGPGQDPQFLISFYEKMQSDKGSIPDRFSAQQFSDYHSELNMSSLELGDSALYFCASQELTANTEAFFGQGTRLTVV.

V is TRBV5-4 and J is TRBJ2-5; the match to TRBD2 covers 14 bases. V gave up 4 bases and J gave up 2 bases; unmatched junction bases: 7. The CDR3 has 17 amino acids. Germline lookup yields CDR1 SGHNT and CDR2 YYREEE (reference sequence). CDR3 sequence: CASSPRGLAGAQETQYF. DNA of the CDR3: TGTGCCAGCAGCCCCAGGGGACTAGCGGGGGCACAAGAGACCCAGTACTTC.

V usage is TRBV5-5 and J usage is TRBJ2-6; TRBD1 matches at 7 bases. Germline assignment: CDR1 SGHKS and CDR2 YYEKEE (reference sequence). J was trimmed by 0 bases and V by 0 bases; bases with no gene match: 3. CDR3 length equals 17 residues. CDR3: CASSLEGQTSGANVLTF. The DNA of the CDR3 is TGTGCCAGCAGCTTGGAGGGACAGACCTCTGGGGCCAACGTCCTGACTTTC.

V usage is TRBV4-2 and J usage is TRBJ2-6; TRBD1 agrees at 8 bases. The germline CDR1 and CDR2 sequences are LGHNA and YNFKEQ. CDR3 length: 18 amino acids. V lost 2 bases to trimming and J lost 4 bases; unmatched junction nucleotides: 10. CDR3 coding DNA: TGTGCCAGCAGCCAACAGGGGCAGGGGGCAGGAGGGGCCAACGTCCTGACTTTC. Translated, it gives CASSQQGQGAGGANVLTF.

The genes are TRBV3-1 (or the pseudogene TRBV3-2) and TRBJ1-6; D possibly corresponds to TRBD1 (6 bases). Germline assignment: CDR1 LGHDT and CDR2 YNNKEL (reference sequence). This CDR3 contains 20 residues. With 4 bases removed from V and 5 bases from J, the gap between germline ends came to 27 bases. CDR3 residues: CASSRRQAGVAYKDNSPLHF. The CDR3 DNA is TGTGCCAGCAGCCGGAGGCAGGCAGGGGTGGCTTACAAGGATAATTCACCCCTCCACTTT.

The rearrangement links TRBV4-1 to TRBJ1-1; D is unclear. From germline, CDR1 is MGHRA and CDR2 YSYEKL. The V and J ends lost 0 bases and 5 bases respectively, with 16 bases between them. The CDR3 has 16 amino acids. The CDR3 here is CASSQEAREVSTEAFF. CDR3 coding DNA: TGCGCCAGCAGCCAAGAAGCCCGGGAGGTGAGTACTGAAGCTTTCTTT.

This chain uses TRBV5-1 with TRBJ1-2; the D gene is possibly TRBD1 (5 bases). Germline CDR1 and CDR2: SGHRS and YFSETQ. Trimming stripped 1 base from V and 6 bases from J, with 13 bases between. This CDR3 comprises 14 residues. CDR3 amino acids: CASSLSQGFDGYTF. For the CDR3, the DNA is TGCGCCAGCAGCTTGTCTCAGGGTTTTGATGGCTACACCTTC.

This rearrangement joins TRBV27 to TRBJ1-2; D perhaps matches TRBD1 (5 bases). The CDR3 spans 16 residues. Germline V gives CDR1 MNHEY, CDR2 SMNVEV (reference sequence). Trimming took off 7 bases at V and 0 bases at J, with 18 bases between the two ends. The CDR3 loop reads CASTDNLNGPNYGYTF. The CDR3 region has the DNA TGTGCCAGCACGGACAACCTGAATGGACCTAACTATGGCTACACCTTC.

The rearrangement links TRBV5-8 to TRBJ1-6; D not certain. V was shortened by 5 bases and J by 10 bases, with 16 bases between the two germline ends. Germline values: CDR1 SGHTS, CDR2 YDEGEE. This CDR3 region has 14 residues. The CDR3 DNA reads TGTGCCAGCAGTCCGGACCGGGGTAGGTCACCCCTCCACTTT. Amino acid sequence: CASSPDRGRSPLHF.

The CDR3 loop is CASSLGQGAPGELFF. In DNA form, the CDR3 reads TGTGCCAGTAGTTTAGGACAGGGGGCGCCCGGGGAGCTGTTTTTT. The chain recombines TRBV19 with TRBJ2-2; TRBD1 matches at 11 bases. The CDR3 sequence is 15 residues long. V lost 5 bases, J lost 6 bases, and 5 bases stayed unmatched. Germline V gene sequence: CDR1 LNHDA, CDR2 SQIVND (reference sequence).

A few counts support this clone. The chain employs TRBV4-1 and TRBJ2-7; maybe TRBD2 (5 bases). The CDR3 spans 15 residues. The V end was cut by 4 bases, the J end by 2 bases, with 15 bases between. Germline CDR1 MGHRA, CDR2 YSYEKL. CDR3: CASSPAGGRTYEQYF. The DNA for the CDR3 is TGCGCCAGCAGCCCTGCGGGCGGGCGTACCTACGAGCAGTACTTC.

The chain is built from TRBV2 and TRBJ2-7, with 8 bases that match TRBD1. Germline V gives CDR1 SNHLY, CDR2 FYNNEI. The CDR3 covers 18 residues. The junction had 12 bases not matched to a gene; V was cut back by 2 bases and J by 0 bases. The CDR3 DNA follows: TGTGCCAGCAGTGAAACAGGGGGTTTTCTAGCGAACTCCTACGAGCAGTACTTC. Its translation: CASSETGGFLANSYEQYF. Variable domain in full (rest from reference TRBV2 and TRBJ2-7): EPEVTQTPSHQVTQMGQEVILRCVPISNHLYFYWYRQILGQKVEFLVSFYNNEISEKSEIFDDQFSVERPDGSNFTLKIRSTKLEDSAMYFCASSETGGFLANSYEQYFGPGTRLTVT.

The sample holds one count of this clone. The genes are TRBV6-2 or TRBV6-3 and TRBJ2-3, with TRBD2 matching over 8 bases. J lost 5 bases, V lost 1 base, and 5 bases had no gene match. This CDR3 is built from 15 residues. Germline-derived CDR1 and CDR2 are MNHEY and SVGEGT. The chain's CDR3 is CASSYYGLAVDTQYF. The CDR3 coding sequence is TGTGCCAGCAGTTACTATGGACTAGCAGTAGATACGCAGTATTTT.

In its sample, this clone was seen a few times. The V and J genes are TRBV28 and TRBJ1-2, with D hard to call. The CDR3 contains 13 residues. The germline V gene has CDR1 MDHEN and CDR2 SYDVKM. Trimming pared 4 bases from V and 7 bases from J, leaving 13 bases between. CDR3 in amino acids: CASSSPGSGGYTF. In nucleotides, the CDR3 is TGTGCCAGCAGTTCCCCAGGAAGTGGTGGCTACACCTTC.

The chain has TRBV9 and TRBJ1-2; the match to TRBD1 covers 9 bases. Per the germline V gene, CDR1 is SGDLS and CDR2 is YYNGEE. The CDR3 runs to 15 residues. Trimming took 3 bases from V and 4 from J; bases not matched to a gene: 7. The CDR3 sequence is CASSARDRERYGYTF. The CDR3 nucleotides read TGTGCCAGCAGCGCCCGGGACAGGGAACGCTATGGCTACACCTTC.

This sequence joins TRBV4-2 and TRBJ2-3; 11 nucleotides align to TRBD2. V trimming: 0 bases; J trimming: 0 bases; junction bases outside the gene matches: 8. The germline V gene encodes CDR1 LGHNA and CDR2 YNFKEQ. There are 19 residues in the CDR3. This CDR3 is CASSQEASSGGRSTDTQYF. In DNA, the CDR3 is TGTGCCAGCAGCCAAGAGGCGTCTAGCGGGGGGCGAAGCACAGATACGCAGTATTTT.

The rearrangement joins TRBV6-1 to TRBJ1-2; 7 nucleotides match TRBD1. The germline V gene has CDR1 MNHNS and CDR2 SASEGT. V lost 3 bases and J lost 2; bases outside the gene matches: 6. The CDR3 contains 15 residues. As DNA, the CDR3 is TGTGCCAGCAGTGATCTACTACAGGGGAACTATGGCTACACCTTC. The encoded protein is CASSDLLQGNYGYTF.

In DNA form, the CDR3 reads TGCAGCGACAGGACAGGGGGCTATGGCTACACCTTC. Its translation: CSDRTGGYGYTF. The chain recombines TRBV29-1 with TRBJ1-2; the match to TRBD1 covers 10 bases. V dropped 7 bases and J dropped 4; count of bases not matched to a gene: 3. The length of the CDR3 is 12 residues. CDR1 SQVTM and CDR2 ANQGSEA come from the germline V gene.

The V gene is TRBV2, the J gene TRBJ2-7, with unresolved D. Trimming removed 5 bases from V and 4 bases from J, with 15 bases in between. Germline CDR1 SNHLY, CDR2 FYNNEI. This CDR3 has 14 amino acids. In DNA, the CDR3 is TGTGCCAGCAGTCGAACCACCTCGACTTACGAGCAGTACTTC. This gives the protein CASSRTTSTYEQYF.

V gene TRBV25-1 combines with J gene TRBJ2-7; 8 positions match TRBD1. The V and J ends lost 3 bases and 2 bases, in that order; junction bases with no gene match: 9. This CDR3 has 16 amino acids. In germline, CDR1 is MGHDK, CDR2 SYGVNS. The CDR3 protein is CASSDSHTDRAYEQYF. CDR3 nucleotides: TGTGCCAGCAGTGACTCCCACACGGACAGGGCCTACGAGCAGTACTTC.

The count of this clone is one. V and J are TRBV2 and TRBJ1-5, with 7 bases that match TRBD1. V lost 4 bases, J lost 5 bases, and 5 bases stayed unmatched. CDR1 SNHLY and CDR2 FYNNEI come from the germline V gene. This CDR3 spans 14 amino acids. This chain's CDR3 is CASSADRADQPQHF. For the CDR3, the DNA is TGTGCCAGCAGTGCAGACAGGGCGGATCAGCCCCAGCATTTT.

The V call is TRBV6-5, the J call TRBJ2-3; 11 bases are shared with TRBD2. The J segment lost 2 bases and the V segment lost 5 bases, leaving 3 bases of the junction unmatched. Germline loops: CDR1 MNHEY, CDR2 SVGAGI. The CDR3 runs to 15 residues. The CDR3 DNA reads TGTGCCAGCAGTCAACTAGCGGGAGTCACAGATACGCAGTATTTT. Translation gives CASSQLAGVTDTQYF.

This chain joins TRBV15 and TRBJ2-5, with D tentatively TRBD2 (6 bases). Trimming shortened V by 4 bases and J by 2 bases, and 14 bases separated the two germline ends. Per germline, CDR1 LNHNV and CDR2 YYDKDF (reference sequence). This CDR3 contains 15 residues. Here the CDR3 DNA reads TGTGCCACCAGCAACCGTCGGGGGAAACAAGAGACCCAGTACTTC. Protein: CATSNRRGKQETQYF. Based on the CDR3 plus reference TRBV15 and TRBJ2-5, the full variable domain is DAMVIQNPRYQVTQFGKPVTLSCSQTLNHNVMYWYQQKSSQAPKLLFHYYDKDFNNEADTPDNFQSRRPNTSFCFLDIRSPGLGDTAMYLCATSNRRGKQETQYFGPGTRLLVL.

The chain couples TRBV20-1 to TRBJ2-7; D gene unclear. This CDR3 has 11 residues. V lost 5 bases and J 6 bases, leaving 11 bases between the germline ends. Per germline, CDR1 DFQATT and CDR2 SNEGSKA (reference sequence). CDR3 DNA sequence: TGCAGTGCTCAGTCCCCCAGCGAGCAGTACTTC. Amino acids: CSAQSPSEQYF.

This chain joins TRBV25-1 and TRBJ2-1; 7 bases match TRBD1. This CDR3 has 16 residues. From germline, CDR1 is MGHDK and CDR2 SYGVNS. Trimming at V came to 4 bases and at J to 3 bases, leaving 9 bases not matched to a gene. CDR3 loop: CASSGTGSKVYNEQFF. CDR3 coding DNA: TGTGCCAGCAGTGGGACAGGATCGAAGGTCTACAATGAGCAGTTCTTC.